These T cell receptor beta chains were read from a single sample in a study of T-cell reconstitution after alpha-beta-depleted transplantation in children. TCRdb called the PCR reads again in MiXCR, with one record for every CDR3 protein. This sample yields about 360,000 distinct CDR3 sequences, of which 13% are seen a single time; 4% to 5.5% belongs to the top ten. This sample comprised PBMCs, obtained from the stem cell graft. The receptors stem from a human donor who donated a stem cell graft to a child with Fanconi anemia. Each CDR3 is given with its conserved first and last residue. Fields, in order: D gene, J gene, clone size, V gene, CDR3 protein, CDR3 DNA. The D gene is left open where the match is weak. For some rows the clone size is stated as once, few or many, or as a class when expanded; others skip it.

TRBD1,TRBJ1-2,few,TRBV29-1,CSVEPSTGVYGYTF,TGCAGCGTTGAACCCTCGACAGGGGTTTATGGCTACACCTTC
TRBD1,TRBJ2-7,many,TRBV20-1,CSADPLRRTGSEEQYF,TGCAGTGCTGACCCTCTTCGTCGGACAGGGAGCGAAGAGCAGTACTTC
NA,TRBJ1-2,few,TRBV20-1,CSARDPRGRANYGYTF,TGCAGTGCTAGGGATCCCAGAGGTAGAGCTAACTATGGCTACACCTTC
NA,TRBJ1-5,NA,TRBV7-9,CASSLYARGPQHF,TGTGCCAGCAGCTTATATGCCCGCGGGCCCCAGCATTTT
TRBD1,TRBJ1-5,NA,TRBV20-1,CSARDQKGGGGSDQPQHF,TGCAGTGCTAGAGATCAAAAAGGGGGCGGGGGCAGCGATCAGCCCCAGCATTTT
NA,TRBJ1-6,NA,TRBV15,CATSRDQTASPLHF,TGTGCCACCAGCAGAGATCAGACGGCGTCACCCCTCCACTTT
NA,TRBJ2-3,NA,TRBV7-9,CASSLAGMGDTQYF,TGTGCCAGCAGCTTAGCTGGTATGGGAGATACGCAGTATTTT
TRBD1,TRBJ2-7,NA,TRBV9,CASSGAGTGNSYEQYF,TGTGCCAGCAGCGGAGCCGGGACAGGCAACTCCTACGAGCAGTACTTC
NA,TRBJ1-2,many,TRBV4-1,CASSQDGLRNYGYTF,TGCGCCAGCAGCCAAGACGGCTTACGCAACTATGGCTACACCTTC
TRBD1,TRBJ1-1,many,TRBV10-3,CAISTWTGENTEAFF,TGTGCCATCAGTACCTGGACAGGGGAGAACACTGAAGCTTTCTTT
TRBD1,TRBJ1-2,NA,TRBV7-2,CASRNLGTGGGYTF,TGTGCCAGCAGGAACCTCGGGACAGGGGGTGGCTACACCTTC
TRBD1,TRBJ2-1,few,TRBV15,CATSPRQGAYNEQFF,TGTGCCACCAGCCCGCGACAGGGAGCCTACAATGAGCAGTTCTTC
NA,TRBJ2-5,NA,TRBV5-1,CASRTAETQYF,TGCGCCAGCCGGACAGCAGAGACCCAGTACTTC
NA,TRBJ2-4,few,TRBV18,CASSPLRSDIQYF,TGTGCCAGCTCACCGTTAAGGTCGGACATTCAGTACTTC
NA,TRBJ1-2,NA,TRBV29-1,CSVLTSNYGYTF,TGCAGCGTTCTGACGAGTAACTATGGCTACACCTTC
NA,TRBJ2-7,many,TRBV5-1,CASSLRGSSSYEQYF,TGCGCCAGCAGCCTAAGGGGGTCCAGCTCCTACGAGCAGTACTTC
NA,TRBJ2-1,many,TRBV30,CAWSNYYNEQFF,TGTGCCTGGAGTAATTACTACAATGAGCAGTTCTTC
NA,TRBJ2-2,few,TRBV6-4,CASKRTEEAGELFF,TGTGCCAGCAAAAGGACTGAGGAGGCCGGGGAGCTGTTTTTT
NA,TRBJ2-6,many,TRBV7-8,CASSLDQGKFSGANVLTF,TGTGCCAGCAGCTTAGATCAGGGAAAATTCTCTGGGGCCAACGTCCTGACTTTC
NA,TRBJ2-3,many,TRBV12-3/TRBV12-4,CASSSPTAEDHTQYF,TGTGCCAGCAGTTCCCCGACAGCCGAAGATCATACGCAGTATTTT
TRBD1,TRBJ1-1,few,TRBV7-8,CASSGTGGFYTEAFF,TGTGCCAGCAGCGGGACAGGGGGCTTCTACACTGAAGCTTTCTTT
NA,TRBJ2-3,few,TRBV6-5,CASSLLGRSSTDTQYF,TGTGCCAGCAGTTTACTCGGGAGATCTAGCACAGATACGCAGTATTTT
NA,TRBJ2-3,medium-sized,TRBV7-2,CASSSASRTDTQYF,TGTGCCAGCAGCTCAGCTAGTAGAACAGATACGCAGTATTTT
TRBD2,TRBJ2-5,few,TRBV5-1,CASSPGLAGQETQYF,TGCGCCAGCAGCCCGGGACTAGCGGGCCAAGAGACCCAGTACTTC
NA,TRBJ1-5,NA,TRBV6-5,CASSDSTGNQTQHF,TGTGCCAGCAGTGACTCAACAGGGAATCAGACCCAGCATTTT
NA,TRBJ1-6,many,TRBV10-3,CAIRESARDSPLHF,TGTGCCATCAGAGAGTCCGCTCGGGATTCACCCCTCCACTTT
NA,TRBJ2-1,NA,TRBV7-3,CASSLAGYYNEQFF,TGTGCCAGCAGCTTAGCGGGGTATTACAATGAGCAGTTCTTC
TRBD1,TRBJ1-2,few,TRBV18,CASSPGQGPRYGYTF,TGTGCCAGCTCACCAGGACAGGGCCCTCGGTATGGCTACACCTTC
NA,TRBJ1-2,few,TRBV5-1,CASSSDGAGGYTF,TGCGCCAGCAGCTCCGACGGGGCGGGCGGCTACACCTTC
NA,TRBJ2-7,many,TRBV3-1,CASSQVSGLPPYEQYF,TGTGCCAGCAGCCAAGTTTCGGGACTCCCGCCCTACGAGCAGTACTTC
NA,TRBJ2-3,NA,TRBV7-6,CASSPSSAGTSTDTQYF,TGTGCCAGCAGCCCTAGTTCGGCGGGAACTAGCACAGATACGCAGTATTTT